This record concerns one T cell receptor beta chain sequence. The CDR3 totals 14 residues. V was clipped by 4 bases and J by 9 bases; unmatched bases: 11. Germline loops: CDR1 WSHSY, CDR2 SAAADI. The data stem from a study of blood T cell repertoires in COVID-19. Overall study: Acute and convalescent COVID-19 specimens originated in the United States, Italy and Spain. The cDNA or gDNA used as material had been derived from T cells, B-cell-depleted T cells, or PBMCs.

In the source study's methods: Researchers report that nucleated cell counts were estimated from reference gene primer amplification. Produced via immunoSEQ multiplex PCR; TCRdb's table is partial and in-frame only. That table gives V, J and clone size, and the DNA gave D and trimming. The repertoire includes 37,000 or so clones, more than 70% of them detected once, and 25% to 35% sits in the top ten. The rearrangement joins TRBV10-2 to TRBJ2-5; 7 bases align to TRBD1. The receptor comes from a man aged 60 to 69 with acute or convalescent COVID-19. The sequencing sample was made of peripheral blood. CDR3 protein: CASSGRGSGRAQYF. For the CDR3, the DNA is TGCGCCAGCAGTGGCAGGGGGTCCGGAAGGGCCCAGTACTTC.